This T cell receptor beta chain was captured in a study of response to subunit inactivated influenza vaccine. Study findings and constraints: Each seasonal influenza vaccination, the authors suggested, recruits few new T cells.

In TCRdb, the RT-PCR reads were re-called with MiXCR into one record per CDR3 protein. The sample carries more than 200,000 distinct CDR3 sequences, 9% to 15% recorded once. The germline V and J ends were trimmed by 0 bases and 5 bases, with 10 bases remaining between them. Per the germline V gene, CDR1 is SGDLS and CDR2 is YYNGEE. The CDR3 consists of 14 residues. This clonotype was seen more than once but under ten times. Antigen unknown. The specimen was non-naive T cells sorted from PBMCs, collected roughly 15 days before vaccination. The TCR sequence derives from a man between 45 and 60 years old who received an inactivated influenza vaccine. The chain employs TRBV9 and TRBJ2-3; perhaps TRBD1 as D (5 bases). As DNA, the CDR3 is TGTGCCAGCAGCGTAGGGACAACCCAAGATACGCAGTATTTT. Its translation: CASSVGTTQDTQYF.